A selection of T cell receptor beta chains follows, all from one sample in a study of cytomegalovirus exposure and HLA in healthy donors. The data were produced by immunoSEQ multiplex PCR, yet TCRdb's version contains in-frame clones alone and is incomplete. The sample yields 140,000 to 150,000 clones, more than 70% seen once. Sequenced sample: PBMCs. The receptor source for this set is a woman between 40 and 55 years old in good health and CMV-seronegative. Both conserved end residues are trimmed from each CDR3.

V gene	CDR3 protein
TRBV19	ASSTGESLAGELF
TRBV6-5	ASKRDRAGNQPQH
TRBV2	ASSPGTGVLSNQPQH
TRBV7-9	ASSYAGTYEQY
TRBV21-1	ASSKALSTSGSSNGTYNEQF
TRBV9	ASSADRVHEQF
TRBV19	ASSIVGGQGFNQPQH
TRBV19	ASSRDTTNYGYT
TRBV27	ASSSPGGVRETQY
TRBV7-2	ASSFRDTQY
TRBV27	ASSLPRGNSPLH
TRBV2	ASRTGEAGANVLT
TRBV18	ASSPSQDDSYGYT
TRBV6-1	ASLRLAGGRYEQY
TRBV19	ASSIDGLNEKLF
TRBV7-8	ASSFGTSGGTYEQY
TRBV5-1	ASSLAGGTNTEAF
TRBV4-1	ASSPQGLGSNQPQH
TRBV6-1	ASSDPFIQQGTNEKLF
TRBV5-1	ASRAGTGGSTEAF
TRBV2	ASSESGAHNYGYT
TRBV4-2	ASSQPVLGQDLNEQF
TRBV20-1	SGQRGYGYT
TRBV30	AWSVLIGGQPQH
TRBV5-1	ASSLFEAGGSTDTQY
TRBV14	ASSHELAGKETQY
TRBV10-2	ASSDRTEYTEAF